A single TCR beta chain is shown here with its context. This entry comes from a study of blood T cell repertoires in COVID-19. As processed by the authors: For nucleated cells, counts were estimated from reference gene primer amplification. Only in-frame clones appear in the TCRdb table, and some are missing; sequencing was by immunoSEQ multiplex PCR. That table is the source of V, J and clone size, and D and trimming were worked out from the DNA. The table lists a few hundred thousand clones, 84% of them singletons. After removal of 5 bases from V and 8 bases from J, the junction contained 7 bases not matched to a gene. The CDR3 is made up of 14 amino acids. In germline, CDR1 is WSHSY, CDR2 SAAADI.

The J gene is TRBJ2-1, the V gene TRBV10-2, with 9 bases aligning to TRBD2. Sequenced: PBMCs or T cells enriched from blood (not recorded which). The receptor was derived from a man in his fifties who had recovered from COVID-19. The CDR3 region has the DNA TGCGCCAGCAGTCAAGCGGGGGGTTGGGATGAGCAGTTCTTC. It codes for CASSQAGGWDEQFF.